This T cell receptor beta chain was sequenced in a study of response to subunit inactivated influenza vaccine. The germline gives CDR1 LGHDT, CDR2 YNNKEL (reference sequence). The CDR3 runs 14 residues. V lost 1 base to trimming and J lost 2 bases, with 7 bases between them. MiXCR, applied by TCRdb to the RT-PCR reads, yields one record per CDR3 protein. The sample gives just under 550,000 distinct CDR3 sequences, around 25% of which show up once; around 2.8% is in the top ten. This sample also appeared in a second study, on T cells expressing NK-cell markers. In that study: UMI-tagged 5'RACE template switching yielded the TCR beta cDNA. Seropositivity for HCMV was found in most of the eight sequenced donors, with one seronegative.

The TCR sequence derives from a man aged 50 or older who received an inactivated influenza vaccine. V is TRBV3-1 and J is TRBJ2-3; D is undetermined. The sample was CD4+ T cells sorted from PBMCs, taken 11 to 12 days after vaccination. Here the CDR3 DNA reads TGTGCCAGCAGCCAAGCGAGACCCACAGATACGCAGTATTTT. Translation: CASSQARPTDTQYF.